Presented here are 22 T cell receptor beta chains from one specimen sequenced in a study of blood T cell repertoires in COVID-19. The method was immunoSEQ multiplex PCR; TCRdb's version includes in-frame clones alone and lacks a portion of them. The repertoire holds roughly 190,000 clones, with 75% to 85% as singletons. What was sequenced was PBMCs or T cells enriched from blood (not recorded which). These receptors all come from a woman aged 45-65 years with acute COVID-19.

The J gene is TRBJ1-2, the V gene TRBV19, with TRBD1 identical over 8 bases. This CDR3 region has 17 residues. The V segment lost 7 bases and the J segment 4 bases; nucleotides outside the gene matches: 17. Germline V gene lookup returns CDR1 LNHDA and CDR2 SQIVND (reference sequence). The CDR3 nucleotides are TGTGCCAGTATCAAATCGGGCAGGGGGCTTGTCGGCTATGGCTACACCTTC. It encodes CASIKSGRGLVGYGYTF.

J is TRBJ2-3 and V is TRBV5-8, with TRBD2 matching over 8 bases. Germline V gives CDR1 SGHTS, CDR2 YDEGEE. V shed 0 bases and J 5 bases; nucleotides not matched to a gene: 5. The CDR3 spans 15 residues. CDR3 in amino acids: CASSLGFREGDTQYF. CDR3 DNA sequence: TGTGCCAGCAGCTTGGGTTTCCGGGAGGGAGATACGCAGTATTTT.

There are a few counts of this clone. This sequence joins TRBV19 and TRBJ2-3, with a tentative D call TRBD2 (5 bases). The CDR3 is made up of 14 amino acids. Per germline, CDR1 LNHDA and CDR2 SQIVND (reference sequence). V shed 5 bases and J shed 2 bases, with 11 bases lying between them. The CDR3 DNA follows: TGTGCCAGTAGTTTCGGACTCTACACAGATACGCAGTATTTT. This translates into CASSFGLYTDTQYF.

The V and J genes are TRBV19 and TRBJ1-1, with D unresolved. The CDR3 contains 12 residues. Between the trimmed V and J ends, which lost 6 bases and 1 base, there was a span of 6 bases. Germline V gene lookup returns CDR1 LNHDA and CDR2 SQIVND (reference sequence). The chain's CDR3 is CASSPRNTEAFF. Here the CDR3 DNA reads TGTGCCAGTAGCCCGAGGAACACTGAAGCTTTCTTT.

The chain has TRBV6-5 and TRBJ1-1; 7 bases fit TRBD1. Trimming at V came to 7 bases and at J to 10 bases, leaving 6 bases not matched to a gene. The germline V gene encodes CDR1 MNHEY and CDR2 SVGAGI. The CDR3 is 11 residues long. The CDR3 DNA follows: TGTGCCAGCACCCGGACAGGAGGAGCTTTCTTT. It yields the protein CASTRTGGAFF.

This chain connects TRBV5-4 to TRBJ1-1; maybe TRBD1 (6 bases). The CDR3 length is 12 residues. V shed 4 bases and J shed 7 bases, with 11 bases lying between them. Germline-derived CDR1 and CDR2 are SGHNT and YYREEE (reference sequence). The CDR3 here is CASSLGQNEAFF. CDR3 bases: TGTGCCAGCAGCCTCGGACAGAATGAAGCTTTCTTT.

The rearrangement links TRBV5-1 to TRBJ2-1; no definite D call. Germline V gene sequence: CDR1 SGHRS, CDR2 YFSETQ. V was cut by 5 bases and J by 4 bases, with 4 bases left in between. The CDR3 spans 11 residues. CDR3 in amino acids: CASSSYNEQFF. The DNA for the CDR3 is TGCGCCAGCAGTTCGTACAATGAGCAGTTCTTC.

The V gene is TRBV5-4, the J gene TRBJ2-7; 11 nucleotides agree with TRBD2. The V gene's germline CDR1 is SGHNT and CDR2 YYREEE (reference sequence). The V segment lost 1 base and the J segment 6 bases; nucleotides outside the gene matches: 18. This CDR3 has 19 amino acids. CDR3 region: CASSLSQWGSGGAACEQYV. CDR3 coding DNA: TGTGCCAGCAGCTTGAGCCAGTGGGGTAGCGGGGGGGCGGCGTGCGAGCAGTACGTC.

The V gene is TRBV5-4, the J gene TRBJ1-6, with 9 bases fitting TRBD1. V was clipped by 0 bases and J by 8 bases; unmatched bases: 3. The germline V gene encodes CDR1 SGHNT and CDR2 YYREEE (reference sequence). The CDR3 has 15 residues. The CDR3 is CASSLEGQGDSPLHF. CDR3 nucleotides: TGTGCCAGCAGCTTGGAGGGACAGGGCGATTCACCCCTCCACTTT.

There are a few counts of this clone. The chain has TRBV11-2 and TRBJ2-7, with 9 positions matching TRBD2. Trimming cost V 4 bases and J 7 bases; bases outside gene matches: 11. CDR1 and CDR2 (germline): SGHAT, FQNNGV. The CDR3 is made up of 15 amino acids. This CDR3 reads CASSSVSGGRGEQYV. The CDR3 nucleotides read TGTGCCAGCAGCTCGGTCAGCGGGGGGCGAGGTGAGCAGTACGTC.

The V call is TRBV5-6, the J call TRBJ1-2; weak D call: TRBD1 (5 bases). The CDR3 has 16 residues. V dropped 7 bases and J dropped 0 bases, with 19 bases sitting between them. The germline gives CDR1 SGHDT, CDR2 YYEEEE. CDR3 sequence: CASSPKGRSANYGYTF. CDR3 DNA sequence: TGTGCCAGCTCCCCAAAGGGGAGGTCGGCTAACTATGGCTACACCTTC.

There are many counts of this clone. The genes are TRBV7-9 and TRBJ1-5; possible D gene TRBD1, 5 bases. V was shortened by 5 bases and J by 4 bases, with 12 bases between the two germline ends. This CDR3 spans 14 amino acids. The germline CDR1 and CDR2 sequences are SEHNR and FQNEAQ (reference sequence). CDR3 residues: CASSTLGGNQPQHF. CDR3 nucleotides: TGTGCCAGCAGCACACTGGGGGGGAATCAGCCCCAGCATTTT.

This clone was seen once. The V call is TRBV11-3, the J call TRBJ2-2; a weak D match, TRBD1 (6 bases). CDR3 length equals 16 residues. Germline CDR1 is SGHNT and CDR2 is YENEEA. The V gene lost 4 bases and the J gene lost 6 bases, with 18 bases spanning the gap. CDR3 in amino acids: CASSYPGAEGAGELFF. CDR3 bases: TGTGCCAGCAGCTACCCAGGGGCAGAAGGCGCCGGGGAGCTGTTTTTT.

J is TRBJ2-5 and V is TRBV6-2 or TRBV6-3; TRBD1 matches 7 bases. This CDR3 comprises 14 residues. Unmatched junction bases numbered 8, after V lost 5 bases and J lost 5 bases. CDR1 is MNHEY and CDR2 is SVGEGT in the germline V gene. CDR3 loop: CASSLQGYRETQYF. The CDR3 DNA follows: TGTGCCAGCAGTCTACAGGGGTACAGGGAGACCCAGTACTTC.

The sample holds a few counts of this clone. This chain links TRBV3-1 (or the pseudogene TRBV3-2) with TRBJ2-7; 9 bases line up with TRBD1. This CDR3 contains 14 residues. Germline CDR1 LGHDT, CDR2 YNNKEL (reference sequence). CDR3 amino acids: CASSQESRTGGRDV. CDR3 nucleotide sequence: TGTGCCAGCAGCCAAGAGAGTAGAACAGGGGGCAGGGACGTC.

The chain employs TRBV14 and TRBJ2-1; TRBD1 matches at 10 bases. The germline V gene encodes CDR1 SGHDN and CDR2 FVKESK. Trimming at V came to 3 bases and at J to 8 bases, leaving 4 bases not matched to a gene. The CDR3 is 14 amino acids. The CDR3 loop is CASSQGQGIDEQFF. The CDR3 DNA follows: TGTGCCAGCAGCCAGGGACAGGGGATCGATGAGCAGTTCTTC. Variable domain in full (rest from reference TRBV14 and TRBJ2-1): EAGVTQFPSHSVIEKGQTVTLRCDPISGHDNLYWYRRVMGKEIKFLLHFVKESKQDESGMPNNRFLAERTGGTYSTLKVQPAELEDSGVYFCASSQGQGIDEQFFGPGTRLTVL.

V gene TRBV2 combines with J gene TRBJ2-3; TRBD2 agrees at 9 bases. The CDR3 runs 17 residues. Trimming cost V 6 bases and J 0 bases; bases outside gene matches: 10. Germline V gene lookup returns CDR1 SNHLY and CDR2 FYNNEI. The CDR3 sequence is CASREVAGAISTDTQYF. CDR3 nucleotides: TGTGCCAGCAGGGAGGTAGCGGGGGCCATTAGCACAGATACGCAGTATTTT.

This clone occurred a few times. This chain uses TRBV12-3 or TRBV12-4 with TRBJ1-6; perhaps TRBD1 as D (6 bases). The CDR3 spans 13 residues. Trimming cost V 7 bases and J 10 bases, with 14 bases left between them. The CDR3 DNA reads TGTGCCAGCACCCGGACAGATTCATCACCCCTCCACTTT. Translating it yields CASTRTDSSPLHF.

Of note for this clone: Other DNA sequences in this specimen translate into the identical CDR3. The rearrangement uses TRBV5-1 and TRBJ1-5, with D unclear. The V end was cut by 0 bases, the J end by 2 bases, with 9 bases between. CDR3 length equals 15 residues. From germline, CDR1 is SGHRS and CDR2 YFSETQ. The CDR3 reads CASSLEGVGNQPQHF. In nucleotides, the CDR3 is TGCGCCAGCAGCTTGGAGGGAGTGGGCAATCAGCCCCAGCATTTT.

V and J are TRBV29-1 and TRBJ2-7, with 8 nucleotides matching TRBD1. With V trimmed by 2 bases and J by 2 bases, 5 bases remained unmatched. The CDR3 length is 14 residues. CDR1 and CDR2 (germline): SQVTM, ANQGSEA. CDR3 nucleotides: TGCAGCGTTGAACCGGGACAGGTGCCCTACGAGCAGTACGTC. It translates to CSVEPGQVPYEQYV.

This clone was seen just once. The rearrangement links TRBV12-5 to TRBJ1-2; D ambiguous. From germline, CDR1 is LGHNT and CDR2 FRNRAP. Deletions cut 2 bases from V and 8 bases from J, with 9 bases between. The CDR3 spans 12 residues. The DNA of the CDR3 is TGTGCTAGTGGTTTGAACCGGTTCGGCTACACCTTC. It yields the protein CASGLNRFGYTF.

A few counts support this clone. V gene TRBV5-4 combines with J gene TRBJ2-5, with TRBD2 matching 11 bases. The germline V gene has CDR1 SGHNT and CDR2 YYREEE (reference sequence). The CDR3 is 17 amino acids. J lost 9 bases, V lost 3 bases, and 16 bases had no gene match. CDR3 region: CASSSHLAGGGMMSQYF. The CDR3 nucleotides are TGTGCCAGCAGCTCCCACCTAGCGGGGGGCGGGATGATGTCCCAGTACTTC.